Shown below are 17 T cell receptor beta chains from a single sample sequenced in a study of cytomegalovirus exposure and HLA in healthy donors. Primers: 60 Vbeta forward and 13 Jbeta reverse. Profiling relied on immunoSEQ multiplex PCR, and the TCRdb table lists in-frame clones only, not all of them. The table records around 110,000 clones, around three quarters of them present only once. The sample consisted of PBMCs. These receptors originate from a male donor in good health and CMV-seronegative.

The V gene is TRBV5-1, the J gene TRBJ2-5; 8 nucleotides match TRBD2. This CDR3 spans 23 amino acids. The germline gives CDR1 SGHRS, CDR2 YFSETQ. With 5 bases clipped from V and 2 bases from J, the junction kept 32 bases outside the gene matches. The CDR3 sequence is CASRPPHTGRWGRGDPIQETQYF. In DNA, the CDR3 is TGCGCCAGCAGACCACCCCACACCGGACGATGGGGGCGGGGGGATCCGATACAAGAGACCCAGTACTTC.

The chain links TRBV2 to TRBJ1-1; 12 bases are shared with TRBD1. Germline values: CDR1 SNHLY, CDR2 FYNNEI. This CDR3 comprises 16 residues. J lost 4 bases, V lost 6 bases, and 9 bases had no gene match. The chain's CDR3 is CASRIGTGGLGTEAFF. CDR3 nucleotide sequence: TGTGCCAGCAGAATAGGGACAGGGGGCTTGGGCACTGAAGCTTTCTTT.

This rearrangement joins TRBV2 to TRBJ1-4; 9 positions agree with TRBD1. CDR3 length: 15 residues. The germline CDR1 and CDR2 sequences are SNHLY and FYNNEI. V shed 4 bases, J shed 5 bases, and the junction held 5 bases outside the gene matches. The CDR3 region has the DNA TGTGCCAGCAGTGCCAGGGACAGGGCGAATGAAAAACTGTTTTTT. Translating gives CASSARDRANEKLFF.

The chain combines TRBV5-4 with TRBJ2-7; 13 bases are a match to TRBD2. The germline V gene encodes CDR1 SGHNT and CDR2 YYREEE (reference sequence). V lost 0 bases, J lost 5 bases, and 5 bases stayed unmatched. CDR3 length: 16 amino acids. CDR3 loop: CASSLALAGGIDEQYF. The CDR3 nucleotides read TGTGCCAGCAGCTTGGCACTAGCGGGAGGGATAGACGAGCAGTACTTC.

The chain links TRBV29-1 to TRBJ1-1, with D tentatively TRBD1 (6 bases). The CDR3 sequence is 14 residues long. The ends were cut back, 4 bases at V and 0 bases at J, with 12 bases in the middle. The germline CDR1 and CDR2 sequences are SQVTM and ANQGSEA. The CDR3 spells CSVAEGGVNTEAFF. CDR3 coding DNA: TGCAGCGTTGCCGAAGGGGGGGTGAACACTGAAGCTTTCTTT.

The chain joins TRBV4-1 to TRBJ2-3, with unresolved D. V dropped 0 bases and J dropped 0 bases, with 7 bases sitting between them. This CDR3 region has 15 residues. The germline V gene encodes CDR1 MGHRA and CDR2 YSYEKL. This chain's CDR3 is CASSQEGSSTDTQYF. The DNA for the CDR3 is TGCGCCAGCAGCCAAGAGGGCTCAAGCACAGATACGCAGTATTTT.

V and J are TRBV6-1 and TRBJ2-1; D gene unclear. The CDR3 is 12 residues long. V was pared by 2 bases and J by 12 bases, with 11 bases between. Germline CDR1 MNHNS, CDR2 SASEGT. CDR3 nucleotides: TGTGCCAGCAGTGAACTGGGCTGGTTGCAGTTCTTC. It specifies CASSELGWLQFF.

Here the CDR3 reads CASSQGAGGFTEAFF. The CDR3 DNA is TGCGCCAGCAGCCAAGGGGCAGGGGGGTTCACTGAAGCTTTCTTT. The chain combines TRBV4-1 with TRBJ1-1; 7 bases map to TRBD1. The V segment lost 1 base and the J segment 4 bases; nucleotides outside the gene matches: 6. This CDR3 is 15 amino acids long. Germline CDR1 reads MGHRA; CDR2 reads YSYEKL.

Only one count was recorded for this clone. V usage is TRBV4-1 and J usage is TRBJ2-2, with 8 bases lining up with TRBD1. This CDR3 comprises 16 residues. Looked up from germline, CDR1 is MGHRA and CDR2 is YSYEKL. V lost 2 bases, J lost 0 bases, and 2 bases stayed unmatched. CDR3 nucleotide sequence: TGCGCCAGCAGCCAACAGGGACAGGCGAACACCGGGGAGCTGTTTTTT. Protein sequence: CASSQQGQANTGELFF.

CDR3 nucleotide sequence: TGTGCCAGCGCAAGAACAGGGACCCTCTCTGGAAACACCATATATTTT. The encoded protein is CASARTGTLSGNTIYF. The chain has TRBV27 and TRBJ1-3, with D maybe TRBD1 (6 bases). The CDR3 contains 16 residues. V was pared by 8 bases and J by 0 bases, with 17 bases between. Looked up from germline, CDR1 is MNHEY and CDR2 is SMNVEV (reference sequence).

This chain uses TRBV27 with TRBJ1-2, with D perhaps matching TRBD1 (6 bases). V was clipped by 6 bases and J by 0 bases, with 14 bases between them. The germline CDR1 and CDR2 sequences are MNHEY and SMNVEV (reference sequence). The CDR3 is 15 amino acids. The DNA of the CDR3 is TGTGCCAGCAGAGAGGGGACACTTGCTAACTATGGCTACACCTTC. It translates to CASREGTLANYGYTF.

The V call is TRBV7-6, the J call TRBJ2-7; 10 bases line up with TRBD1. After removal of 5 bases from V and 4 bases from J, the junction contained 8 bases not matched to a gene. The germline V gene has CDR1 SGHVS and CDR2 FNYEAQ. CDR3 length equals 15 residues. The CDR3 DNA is TGTGCCAGCAGCCAACCGGGACAGGGGTCATACGAGCAGTACTTC. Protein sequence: CASSQPGQGSYEQYF.

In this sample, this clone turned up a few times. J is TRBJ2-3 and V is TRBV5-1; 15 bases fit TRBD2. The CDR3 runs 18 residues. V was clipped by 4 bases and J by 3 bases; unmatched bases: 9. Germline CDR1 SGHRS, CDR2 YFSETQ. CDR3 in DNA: TGCGCCAGCAGCGGGGGACTAGCGGGAGGCCAGGAGACAGATACGCAGTATTTT. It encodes CASSGGLAGGQETDTQYF.

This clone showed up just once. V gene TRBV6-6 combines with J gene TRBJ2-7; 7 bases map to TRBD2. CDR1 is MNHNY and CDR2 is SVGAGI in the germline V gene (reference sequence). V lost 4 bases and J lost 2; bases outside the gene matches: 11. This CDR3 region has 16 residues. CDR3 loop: CASSSAPGTTPYEQYF. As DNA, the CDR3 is TGTGCCAGCAGTTCAGCACCGGGGACTACGCCCTACGAGCAGTACTTC.

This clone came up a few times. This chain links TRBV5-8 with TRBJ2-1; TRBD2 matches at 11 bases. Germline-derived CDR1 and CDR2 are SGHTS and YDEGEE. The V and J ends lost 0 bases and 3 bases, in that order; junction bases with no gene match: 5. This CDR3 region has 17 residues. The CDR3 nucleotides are TGTGCCAGCAGCTTGGAACTAGCGGGAGAAATCTACAATGAGCAGTTCTTC. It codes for CASSLELAGEIYNEQFF.

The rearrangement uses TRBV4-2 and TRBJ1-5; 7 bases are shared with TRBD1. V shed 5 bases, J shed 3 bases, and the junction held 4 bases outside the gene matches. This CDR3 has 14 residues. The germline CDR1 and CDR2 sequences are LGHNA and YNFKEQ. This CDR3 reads CASSGDSANQPQHF. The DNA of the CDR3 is TGTGCCAGCAGCGGGGACAGTGCCAATCAGCCCCAGCATTTT.

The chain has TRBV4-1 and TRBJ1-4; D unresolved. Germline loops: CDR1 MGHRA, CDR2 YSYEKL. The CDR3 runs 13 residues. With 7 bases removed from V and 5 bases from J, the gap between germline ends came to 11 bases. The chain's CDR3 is CASNDGGNEKLFF. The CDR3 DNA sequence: TGCGCCAGCAATGATGGAGGAAATGAAAAACTGTTTTTT.